The T cell receptor beta chain under discussion was sequenced for a study of shared clonotypes between healthy human individuals. Germline V gives CDR1 LNHDA, CDR2 SQIVND (reference sequence). Trimming took 6 bases from V and 0 from J, leaving 12 bases between them. The CDR3 runs 15 residues. At a deep level, the assay was run. The assay was immunoSEQ multiplex PCR, and TCRdb's table has in-frame clones only and misses some. The sample lists millions of clones; roughly 93% were seen once. Every contributor of samples was a Caucasian grown-up residing in Nashville, Tennessee. The clonotype originates from a man younger than 30 in good health. Some clones in this sample may be carry-over from other donors' samples. The source material was naive CD4+ T cells from PBMCs. Subset indicated: CD45RA+ positively selected. This sequence joins TRBV19 and TRBJ1-3; D remains unclear. The CDR3 DNA sequence: TGTGCCAGTAGACTTAAACAGAGCTCTGGAAACACCATATATTTT. Amino acids: CASRLKQSSGNTIYF.